These 4 T cell receptor beta chains originate from one sample sequenced in a study of cytomegalovirus exposure and HLA in healthy donors. It was with 60 Vbeta and 13 Jbeta primers that the PCR ran. The repertoire was sequenced with immunoSEQ multiplex PCR; TCRdb's copy has only in-frame clones and lacks some. The sample lists around 130,000 clones; 55% to 75% were seen once. The sample taken for sequencing was PBMCs. The receptors stem from a man under 40 in good health and CMV-seropositive.

The chain couples TRBV6-1 to TRBJ1-1, with 10 bases fitting TRBD1. The germline V gene has CDR1 MNHNS and CDR2 SASEGT. Losses at the gene ends were 3 bases for V and 7 bases for J; bases not matched to a gene: 8. The CDR3 runs 15 residues. The CDR3 reads CASSEGSTGGHEAFF. The CDR3 region has the DNA TGTGCCAGCAGTGAGGGTTCGACAGGGGGCCATGAAGCTTTCTTT.

The chain recombines TRBV6-6 with TRBJ1-2; 10 nucleotides line up with TRBD1. Germline V CDR1 and CDR2: MNHNY, SVGAGI (reference sequence). The CDR3 has 15 amino acids. The junction had 2 bases not matched to a gene; V was cut back by 0 bases and J by 4 bases. For the CDR3, the DNA is TGTGCCAGCAGTTACTCGGGACAGGGGAGCTATGGCTACACCTTC. Its protein is CASSYSGQGSYGYTF.

In its sample, this clone was seen a few times. The V gene is TRBV11-2, the J gene TRBJ1-5; tentative D call: TRBD1 (6 bases). With 5 bases removed from V and 5 bases from J, the gap between germline ends came to 13 bases. CDR1 and CDR2 (germline): SGHAT, FQNNGV. The CDR3 extends over 14 amino acids. The CDR3 sequence: CASSRTGLDQPQHF. CDR3 DNA sequence: TGTGCCAGCAGCCGAACAGGGTTAGATCAGCCCCAGCATTTT. Filled out from reference TRBV11-2 and TRBJ1-5, the complete variable domain reads EAGVAQSPRYKIIEKRQSVAFWCNPISGHATLYWYQQILGQGPKLLIQFQNNGVVDDSQLPKDRFSAERLKGVDSTLKIQPAKLEDSAVYLCASSRTGLDQPQHFGDGTRLSIL.

The rearrangement links TRBV11-1 to TRBJ1-5; D is undetermined. This CDR3 is built from 15 residues. V was trimmed by 1 base and J by 0 bases, leaving 7 bases between them. CDR1 SGHAT and CDR2 FQDESV come from the germline V gene (reference sequence). This CDR3 is CASSLGRGSNQPQHF. CDR3 DNA: TGTGCCAGCAGCTTAGGGCGCGGTAGCAATCAGCCCCAGCATTTT.